This T cell receptor (beta chain) was identified during a study of T cell responses to AZD1222 COVID-19 vaccine. The table came from immunoSEQ multiplex PCR; TCRdb's copy has only in-frame clones and leaves some out. The sample consists of 95,000 to 150,000 clones, 80% to 90% of them appearing once. Trimming at V came to 4 bases and at J to 7 bases, leaving 3 bases not matched to a gene. There are 13 residues in the CDR3. Germline CDR1 is SGHRS and CDR2 is YFSETQ. This chain uses TRBV5-1 with TRBJ1-4; 8 nucleotides agree with TRBD1. This TCR came from an adult in good health. The source material was peripheral blood, sampled on day 0 of AZD1222 vaccination. The CDR3 region has the DNA TGCGCCAGCAGCGGGACAGGACGTGAAAAACTGTTTTTT. This gives the protein CASSGTGREKLFF.